The 9 T cell receptor beta chains given below trace back to one sample, sequenced in a study of Graves' ophthalmopathy and Graves' hyperthyroidism. RNA served as the template for amplifying TCR beta CDR3 regions. Scientists carried out first-round RT-PCR using HTBI primers and then a second-round multiplex PCR. Each CDR3 protein is one row after TCRdb ran MiXCR on the multiplex PCR reads. The sample comprises 300,000 to 400,000 distinct CDR3 sequences, about a sixth of which are singletons, and approximately 13% rests with the top ten. The material sequenced was peripheral blood. These TCRs come from an adult man with Graves' ophthalmopathy.

This clonotype was found many times. The chain links TRBV6-5 to TRBJ2-7; 8 bases line up with TRBD2. The CDR3 runs 16 residues. V gave up 0 bases and J gave up 3 bases; unmatched junction bases: 7. Germline V gene sequence: CDR1 MNHEY, CDR2 SVGAGI. The CDR3 protein is CASSYSPGGLNYEQYF. CDR3 nucleotides: TGTGCCAGCAGTTACTCGCCGGGAGGGCTAAACTACGAGCAGTACTTC.

The chain is built from TRBV7-8 and TRBJ1-6, with 8 bases matching TRBD1. CDR1 SGHVS and CDR2 FQNEAQ come from the germline V gene. This CDR3 has 17 residues. The trim removed 5 bases at V and 4 bases at J, leaving 10 bases unmatched. The CDR3 sequence is CASSLGQGTNYNSPLHF. CDR3 DNA sequence: TGTGCCAGCAGCCTAGGACAGGGAACGAATTATAATTCACCCCTCCACTTT.

This clonotype was observed at least ten times. The chain combines TRBV6-1 with TRBJ2-7; tentative D call: TRBD1 (5 bases). The CDR3 covers 11 residues. Looked up from germline, CDR1 is MNHNS and CDR2 is SASEGT. Trimming pared 4 bases from V and 5 bases from J, leaving 6 bases between. The CDR3 reads CASSVQDEQYF. CDR3 DNA: TGTGCCAGCAGTGTACAGGACGAGCAGTACTTC.

This clonotype was observed many times. As DNA, the CDR3 is TGTGCCAGCAGCGACCCAGGGACCCATAATGAAGCTTTCTTT. It is translated as CASSDPGTHNEAFF. The V and J genes are TRBV12-3 or TRBV12-4 and TRBJ1-1; a possible D gene is TRBD1 (5 bases). This CDR3 spans 14 amino acids. V was pared by 6 bases and J by 7 bases, with 18 bases between.

This clonotype came up many times. The J gene is TRBJ2-2, the V gene TRBV4-2; 9 bases agree with TRBD2. The CDR3 totals 16 residues. Losses at the gene ends were 1 base for V and 4 bases for J; bases not matched to a gene: 4. CDR1 is LGHNA and CDR2 is YNFKEQ in the germline V gene. This CDR3 reads CASSQVLAGVTGELFF. CDR3 DNA: TGTGCCAGCAGCCAAGTATTAGCGGGGGTCACCGGGGAGCTGTTTTTT.

This clonotype occurred many times. The CDR3 region is CASSQDLGDTLPEQYF. DNA of the CDR3: TGCGCCAGCAGCCAAGATCTGGGAGACACCCTACCCGAGCAGTACTTC. The chain joins TRBV4-3 to TRBJ2-7, with D possibly TRBD2 on 5 matching bases. The CDR3 has 16 residues. CDR1 LGHNA and CDR2 YSLEER come from the germline V gene. V gave up 0 bases and J gave up 6 bases, with 18 bases separating them.

This clonotype was seen many times. The chain combines TRBV5-1 with TRBJ1-1; D is perhaps TRBD1 (6 bases). Germline CDR1 is SGHRS and CDR2 is YFSETQ. V was pared by 4 bases and J by 0 bases, with 16 bases between. The CDR3 runs to 16 residues. CDR3 bases: TGCGCCAGCAGCCCCCGTATAGGGGGAATGAACACTGAAGCTTTCTTT. This sequence encodes CASSPRIGGMNTEAFF.

Ten or more counts support this clonotype. The rearrangement uses TRBV7-3 and TRBJ1-1; 7 bases align to TRBD1. Losses at the gene ends were 5 bases for V and 9 bases for J; bases not matched to a gene: 9. In germline, CDR1 is SGHTA, CDR2 FQGTGA. CDR3 size: 13 residues. For the CDR3, the DNA is TGTGCCAGCAGCCCAGGGGGAGATTCGCAAGCTTTCTTT. This sequence encodes CASSPGGDSQAFF. The variable domain in full, with the rest retrieved from reference TRBV7-3 and TRBJ1-1, is GAGVSQTPSNKVTEKGKYVELRCDPISGHTALYWYRQSLGQGPEFLIYFQGTGAADDSGLPNDRFFAVRPEGSVSTLKIQRTERGDSAVYLCASSPGGDSQAFFGQGTRLTVV.

This clonotype was counted at least ten times. The CDR3 DNA is TGTGCCAGCAGCCCAACGGCAGGGGGCGGCTACGAGCAGTACTTC. Amino acid sequence: CASSPTAGGGYEQYF. The chain carries TRBV7-9 and TRBJ2-7; 8 bases are shared with TRBD1. CDR1 and CDR2 from the germline V gene are SEHNR and FQNEAQ (reference sequence). The CDR3 consists of 15 residues. After removal of 5 bases from V and 3 bases from J, the junction contained 9 bases not matched to a gene.